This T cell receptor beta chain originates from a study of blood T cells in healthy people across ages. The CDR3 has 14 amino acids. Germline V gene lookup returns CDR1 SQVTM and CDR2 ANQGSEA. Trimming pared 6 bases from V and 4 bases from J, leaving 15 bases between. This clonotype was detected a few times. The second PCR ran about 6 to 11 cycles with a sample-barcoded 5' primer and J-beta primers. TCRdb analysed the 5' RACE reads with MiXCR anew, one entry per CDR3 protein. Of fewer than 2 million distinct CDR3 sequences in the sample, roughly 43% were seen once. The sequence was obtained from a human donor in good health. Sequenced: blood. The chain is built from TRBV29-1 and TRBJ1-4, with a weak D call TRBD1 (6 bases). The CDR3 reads CSVQGSRSNEKLFF. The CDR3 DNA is TGCAGCGTACAGGGATCTAGGAGTAATGAAAAACTGTTTTTT. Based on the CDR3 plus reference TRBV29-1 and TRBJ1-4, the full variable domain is SAVISQKPSRDICQRGTSLTIQCQVDSQVTMMFWYRQQPGQSLTLIATANQGSEATYESGFVIDKFPISRPNLTFSTLTVSNMSPEDSSIYLCSVQGSRSNEKLFFGSGTQLSVL.